The following is a TCR beta chain sequence with its context. Germline is not matched at one junction end, which may reflect a read error. This entry belongs to a study of blood T cell repertoires in COVID-19. In the authors' methods: How many nucleated cells were present was estimated from reference gene primer amplification. Sequencing was performed with immunoSEQ multiplex PCR; in TCRdb, only in-frame clones are kept and a portion is missing. V, J and clone size reflect that table, while D and trimming were determined from the DNA. The repertoire has 350,000 to 400,000 clones, 89% of them found once; the top ten carry 3%. The germline gives CDR1 MNHEY, CDR2 SVGAGI. The length of the CDR3 is 12 residues.

The clonotype originates from a woman between 25 and 40 years old with COVID-19, enrolled during active disease. V gene TRBV6-5 combines with J gene TRBJ2-5; 11 bases are a match to TRBD2. Sequencing used peripheral blood. The CDR3 is CASRSTSGSLHF. The CDR3 nucleotides read TGTGCCAGCAGAAGCACTAGCGGGAGTCTTCACTTC.